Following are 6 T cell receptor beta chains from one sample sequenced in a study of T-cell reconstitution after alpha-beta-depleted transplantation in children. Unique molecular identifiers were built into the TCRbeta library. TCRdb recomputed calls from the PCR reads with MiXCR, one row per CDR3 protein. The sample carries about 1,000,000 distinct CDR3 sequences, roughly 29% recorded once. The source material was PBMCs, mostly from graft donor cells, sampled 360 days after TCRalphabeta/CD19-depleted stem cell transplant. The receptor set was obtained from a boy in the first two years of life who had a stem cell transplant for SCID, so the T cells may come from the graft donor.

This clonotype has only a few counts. CDR3 sequence (DNA): TGCAGTGCTAGCTTCCAGATTCGGTCCCCCCCAGATACGCAGTATTTT. It codes for CSASFQIRSPPDTQYF. The chain employs TRBV20-1 and TRBJ2-3; D is unresolved. The CDR3 loop spans 16 amino acids. The V and J ends lost 3 bases and 4 bases respectively, with 20 bases between them. The germline CDR1 and CDR2 sequences are DFQATT and SNEGSKA (reference sequence).

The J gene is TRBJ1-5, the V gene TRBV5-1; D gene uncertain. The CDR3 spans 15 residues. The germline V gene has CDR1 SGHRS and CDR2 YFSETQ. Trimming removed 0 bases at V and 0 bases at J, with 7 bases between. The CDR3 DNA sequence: TGCGCCAGCAGCTTGGACAGTCCTAGCAATCAGCCCCAGCATTTT. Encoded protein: CASSLDSPSNQPQHF.

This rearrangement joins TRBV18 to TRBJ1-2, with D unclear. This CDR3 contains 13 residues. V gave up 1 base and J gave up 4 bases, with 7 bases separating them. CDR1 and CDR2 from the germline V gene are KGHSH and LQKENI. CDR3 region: CASSPRAPYGYTF. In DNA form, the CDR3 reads TGTGCCAGCTCACCACGGGCGCCCTATGGCTACACCTTC.

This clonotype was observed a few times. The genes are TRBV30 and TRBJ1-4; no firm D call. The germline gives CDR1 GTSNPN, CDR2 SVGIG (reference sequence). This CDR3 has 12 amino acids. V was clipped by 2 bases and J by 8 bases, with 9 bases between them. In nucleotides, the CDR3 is TGTGCCTGGAGTAAAGATGGGGAAAAACTGTTTTTT. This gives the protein CAWSKDGEKLFF.

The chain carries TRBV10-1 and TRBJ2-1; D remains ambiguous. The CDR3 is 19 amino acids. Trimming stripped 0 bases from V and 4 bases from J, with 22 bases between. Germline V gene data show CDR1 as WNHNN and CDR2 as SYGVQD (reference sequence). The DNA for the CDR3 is TGCGCCAGCAGTGAGTCTAGCTTCTTCGTTACCCGTACATACAATGAGCAGTTCTTC. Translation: CASSESSFFVTRTYNEQFF.

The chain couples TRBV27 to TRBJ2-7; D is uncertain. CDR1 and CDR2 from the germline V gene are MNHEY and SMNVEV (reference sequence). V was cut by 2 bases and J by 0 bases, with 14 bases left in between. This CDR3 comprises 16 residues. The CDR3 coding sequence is TGTGCCAGCAGTTTACGGGTCCCCTCCAACTCCTACGAGCAGTACTTC. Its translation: CASSLRVPSNSYEQYF.